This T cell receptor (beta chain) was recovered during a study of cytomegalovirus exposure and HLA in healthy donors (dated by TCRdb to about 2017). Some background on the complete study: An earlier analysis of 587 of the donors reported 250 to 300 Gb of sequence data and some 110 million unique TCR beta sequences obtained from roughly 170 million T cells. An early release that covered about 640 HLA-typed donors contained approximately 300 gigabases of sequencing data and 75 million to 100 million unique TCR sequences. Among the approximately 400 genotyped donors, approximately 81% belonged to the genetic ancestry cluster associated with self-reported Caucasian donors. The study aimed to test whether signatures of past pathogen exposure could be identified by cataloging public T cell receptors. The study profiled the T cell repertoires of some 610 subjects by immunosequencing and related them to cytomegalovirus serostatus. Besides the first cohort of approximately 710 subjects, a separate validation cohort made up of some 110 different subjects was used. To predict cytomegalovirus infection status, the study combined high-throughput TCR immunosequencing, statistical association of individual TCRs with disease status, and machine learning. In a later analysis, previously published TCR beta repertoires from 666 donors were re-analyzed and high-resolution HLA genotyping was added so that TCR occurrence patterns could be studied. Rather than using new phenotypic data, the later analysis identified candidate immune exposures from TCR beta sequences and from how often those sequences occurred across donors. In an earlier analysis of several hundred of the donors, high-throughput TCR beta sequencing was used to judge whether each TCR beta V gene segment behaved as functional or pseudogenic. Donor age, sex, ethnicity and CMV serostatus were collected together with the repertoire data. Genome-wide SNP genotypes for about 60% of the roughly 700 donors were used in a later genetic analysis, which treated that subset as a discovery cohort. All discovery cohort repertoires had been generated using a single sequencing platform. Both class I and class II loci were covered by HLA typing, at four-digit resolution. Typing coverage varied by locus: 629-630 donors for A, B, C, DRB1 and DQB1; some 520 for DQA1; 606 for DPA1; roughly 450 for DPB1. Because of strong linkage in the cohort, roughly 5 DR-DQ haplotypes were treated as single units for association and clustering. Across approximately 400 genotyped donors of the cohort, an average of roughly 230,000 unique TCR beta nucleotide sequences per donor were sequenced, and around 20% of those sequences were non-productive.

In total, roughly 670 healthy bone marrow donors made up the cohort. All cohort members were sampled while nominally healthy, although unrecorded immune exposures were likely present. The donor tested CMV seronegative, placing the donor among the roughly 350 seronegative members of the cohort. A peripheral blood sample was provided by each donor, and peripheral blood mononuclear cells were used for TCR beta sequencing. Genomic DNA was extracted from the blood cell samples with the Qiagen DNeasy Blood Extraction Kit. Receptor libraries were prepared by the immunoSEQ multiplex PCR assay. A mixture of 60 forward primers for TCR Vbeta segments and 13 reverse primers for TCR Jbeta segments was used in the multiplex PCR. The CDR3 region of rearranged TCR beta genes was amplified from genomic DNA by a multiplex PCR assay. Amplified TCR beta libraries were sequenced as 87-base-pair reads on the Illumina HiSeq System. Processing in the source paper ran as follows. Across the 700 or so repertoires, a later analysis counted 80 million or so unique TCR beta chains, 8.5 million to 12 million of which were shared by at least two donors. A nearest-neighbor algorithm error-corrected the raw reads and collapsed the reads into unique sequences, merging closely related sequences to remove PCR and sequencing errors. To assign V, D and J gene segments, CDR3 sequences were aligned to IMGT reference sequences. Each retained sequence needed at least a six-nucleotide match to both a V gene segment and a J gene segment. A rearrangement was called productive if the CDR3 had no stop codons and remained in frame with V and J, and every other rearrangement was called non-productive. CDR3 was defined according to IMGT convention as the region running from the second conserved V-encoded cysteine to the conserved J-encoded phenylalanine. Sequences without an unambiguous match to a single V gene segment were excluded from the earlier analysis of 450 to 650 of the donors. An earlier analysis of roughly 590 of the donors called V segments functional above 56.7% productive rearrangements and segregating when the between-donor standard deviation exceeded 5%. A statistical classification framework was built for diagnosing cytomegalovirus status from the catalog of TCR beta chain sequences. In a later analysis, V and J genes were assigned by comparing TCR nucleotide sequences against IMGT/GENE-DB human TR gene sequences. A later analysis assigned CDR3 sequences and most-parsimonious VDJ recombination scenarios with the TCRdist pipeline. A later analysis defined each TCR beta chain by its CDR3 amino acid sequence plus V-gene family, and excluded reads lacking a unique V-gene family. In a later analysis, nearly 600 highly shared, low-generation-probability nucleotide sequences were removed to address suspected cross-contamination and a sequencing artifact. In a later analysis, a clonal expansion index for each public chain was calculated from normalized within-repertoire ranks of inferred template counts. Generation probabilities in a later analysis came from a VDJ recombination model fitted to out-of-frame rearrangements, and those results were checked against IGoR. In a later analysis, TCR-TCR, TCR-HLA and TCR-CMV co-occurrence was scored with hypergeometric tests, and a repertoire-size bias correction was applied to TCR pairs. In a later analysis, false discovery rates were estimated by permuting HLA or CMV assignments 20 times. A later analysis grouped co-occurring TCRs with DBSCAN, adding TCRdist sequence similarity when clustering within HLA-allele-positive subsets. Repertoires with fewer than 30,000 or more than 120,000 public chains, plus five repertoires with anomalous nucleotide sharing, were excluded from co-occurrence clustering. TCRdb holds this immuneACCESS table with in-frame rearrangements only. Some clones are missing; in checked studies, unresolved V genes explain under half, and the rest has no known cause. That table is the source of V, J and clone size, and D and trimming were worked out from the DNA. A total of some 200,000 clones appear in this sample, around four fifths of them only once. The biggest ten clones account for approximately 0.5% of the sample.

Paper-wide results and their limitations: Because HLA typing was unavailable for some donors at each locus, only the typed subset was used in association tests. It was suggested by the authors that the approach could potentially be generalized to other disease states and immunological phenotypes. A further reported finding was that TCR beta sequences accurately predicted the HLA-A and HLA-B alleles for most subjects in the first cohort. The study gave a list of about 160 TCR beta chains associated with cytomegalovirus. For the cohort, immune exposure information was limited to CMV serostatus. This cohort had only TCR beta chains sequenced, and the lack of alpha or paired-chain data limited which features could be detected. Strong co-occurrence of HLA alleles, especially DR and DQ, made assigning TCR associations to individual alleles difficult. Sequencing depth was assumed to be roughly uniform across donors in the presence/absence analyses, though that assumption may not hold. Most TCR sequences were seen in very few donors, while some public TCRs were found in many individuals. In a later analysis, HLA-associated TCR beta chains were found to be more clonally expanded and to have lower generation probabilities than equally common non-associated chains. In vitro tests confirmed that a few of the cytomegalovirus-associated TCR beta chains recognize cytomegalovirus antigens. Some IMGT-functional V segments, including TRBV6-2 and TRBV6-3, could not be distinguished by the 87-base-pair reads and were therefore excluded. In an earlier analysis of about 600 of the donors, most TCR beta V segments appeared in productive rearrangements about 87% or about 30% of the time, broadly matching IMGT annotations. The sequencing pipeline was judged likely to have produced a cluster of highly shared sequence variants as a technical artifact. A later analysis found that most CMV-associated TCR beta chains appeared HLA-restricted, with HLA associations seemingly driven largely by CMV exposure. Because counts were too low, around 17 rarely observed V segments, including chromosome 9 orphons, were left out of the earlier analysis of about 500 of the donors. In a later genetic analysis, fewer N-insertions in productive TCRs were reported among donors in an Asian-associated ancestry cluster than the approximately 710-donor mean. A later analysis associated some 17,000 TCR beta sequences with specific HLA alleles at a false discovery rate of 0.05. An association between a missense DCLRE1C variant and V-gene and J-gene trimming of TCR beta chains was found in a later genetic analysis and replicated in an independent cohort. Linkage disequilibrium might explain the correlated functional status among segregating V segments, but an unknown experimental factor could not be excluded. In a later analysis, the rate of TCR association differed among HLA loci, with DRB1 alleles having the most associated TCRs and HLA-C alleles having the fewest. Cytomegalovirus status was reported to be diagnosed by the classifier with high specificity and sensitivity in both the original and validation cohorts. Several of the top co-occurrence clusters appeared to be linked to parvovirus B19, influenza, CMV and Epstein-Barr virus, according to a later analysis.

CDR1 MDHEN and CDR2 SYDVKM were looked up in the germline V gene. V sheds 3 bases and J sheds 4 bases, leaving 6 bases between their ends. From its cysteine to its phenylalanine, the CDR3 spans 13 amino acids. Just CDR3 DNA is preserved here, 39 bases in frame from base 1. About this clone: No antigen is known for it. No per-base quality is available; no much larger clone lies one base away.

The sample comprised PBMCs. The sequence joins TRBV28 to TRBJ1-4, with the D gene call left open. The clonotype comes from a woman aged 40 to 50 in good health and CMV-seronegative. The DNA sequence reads TGTGCCAGCAGTTTTGTGCGTAATGAAAAACTGTTTTTT. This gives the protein CASSFVRNEKLFF.